This T cell receptor (beta chain) was recovered during a study of cytomegalovirus exposure and HLA in healthy donors. Donors showed nominal health when sampled, although they likely had unrecorded immune exposures. PCR involved 60 Vbeta and 13 Jbeta primers. This table comes from immunoSEQ multiplex PCR, and its TCRdb copy is limited to in-frame clones, with some not included. This table holds roughly 97,000 clones, about four fifths found once. The source is a man aged 40-55 years in good health and CMV-seropositive. Sequencing input: PBMCs.

As DNA, the CDR3 is TGTGCCAGCAGCGGCGGGACCTATAATTCACCCCTCCACTTT. Protein sequence: CASSGGTYNSPLHF. The genes are TRBV9 and TRBJ1-6; D unresolved. Per the germline V gene, CDR1 is SGDLS and CDR2 is YYNGEE. Trimming pared 3 bases from V and 2 bases from J, leaving 6 bases between. The CDR3 runs to 14 residues.